This is a list of T cell receptor beta chains from one sample in a study of PD-1 blockade in classical Hodgkin lymphoma. Produced via immunoSEQ multiplex PCR; TCRdb's table is partial and in-frame only. The sample contains over 10,000 clones, around 90% of which appear only once. Here the sequenced sample was peripheral blood mononuclear cells (PBMCs), taken at baseline. The origin of the receptors is a human donor with classical Hodgkin lymphoma. The conserved cysteine and the conserved F or W are not part of the CDR3 here. The order of the fields is CDR3 length, clone size, D gene, J gene, V gene, CDR3 protein. D genes are given only for firm matches. Clone size is shown for a subset of rows, as once, few, many or a class of expanded clone.

>13|NA|NA|TRBJ1-2|TRBV29-1
SVDLLQGTNYGYT
>12|NA|NA|TRBJ1-1|TRBV11-2
ASSYREAYAEAF
>11|NA|NA|TRBJ2-7|TRBV28
ASSFGLSYEQY
>10|NA|TRBD2|TRBJ2-7|TRBV29-1
SVGLAGYEQY
>11|NA|NA|TRBJ2-5|TRBV6-6
ASTPRAKETQY
>15|NA|TRBD1|TRBJ2-2|TRBV5-4
ASSSPGQGFNTGELF
>11|NA|NA|TRBJ1-1|TRBV6-5
ASRWTGGSEAF
>12|NA|TRBD2|TRBJ2-5|TRBV5-1
ASSGPSGQETQY
>11|NA|NA|TRBJ2-1|TRBV27
ATKRGTYNEQF
>12|once|TRBD1|TRBJ1-1|TRBV5-1
ASSHPTGGTEAF
>11|NA|NA|TRBJ2-1|TRBV11-2
ASSSSVWFEQF
>12|NA|NA|TRBJ1-1|TRBV27
ASSFRTKNTEAF
>12|NA|TRBD1|TRBJ2-3|TRBV2
ASSRTGVTDTQY
>14|NA|TRBD1|TRBJ1-1|TRBV18
ASSPKTGTGGTEAF
>10|NA|NA|TRBJ1-1|TRBV10-2
ASSERNTEAF
>13|NA|NA|TRBJ2-1|TRBV5-1
ASSPRASTDNEQF
>12|few|NA|TRBJ2-2|TRBV5-1
ASSLGGSFGELF
>13|NA|TRBD2|TRBJ2-1|TRBV28
ASSPPAGVLNEQF
>15|NA|NA|TRBJ1-5|TRBV19
ASSKWKVHGSNQPQH
>12|few|TRBD2|TRBJ2-3|TRBV4-1
ASSTSGESDTQY
>12|few|TRBD2|TRBJ2-5|TRBV6-6
ASSPNPGGETQY
>11|NA|NA|TRBJ2-7|TRBV11-1
ASSLGASYEQY
>11|NA|NA|TRBJ2-2|TRBV21-1
APRHGRDGELF
>10|NA|NA|TRBJ2-1|TRBV7-9
ASSLGALEQF
>13|NA|NA|TRBJ2-1|TRBV7-9
ASSSDGTIYNEQF
>13|NA|TRBD1|TRBJ1-6|TRBV18
ASSAGTGVNSPLH
>11|NA|NA|TRBJ1-5|TRBV19
ASSISGTQPQH
>13|NA|TRBD1|TRBJ1-5|TRBV6-5
ASSSGQANNQPQH
>12|NA|NA|TRBJ2-5|TRBV21-1
ASSKVQVQETQY
>13|NA|TRBD1|TRBJ1-3|TRBV6-6
ASSYPSTGGNTIY